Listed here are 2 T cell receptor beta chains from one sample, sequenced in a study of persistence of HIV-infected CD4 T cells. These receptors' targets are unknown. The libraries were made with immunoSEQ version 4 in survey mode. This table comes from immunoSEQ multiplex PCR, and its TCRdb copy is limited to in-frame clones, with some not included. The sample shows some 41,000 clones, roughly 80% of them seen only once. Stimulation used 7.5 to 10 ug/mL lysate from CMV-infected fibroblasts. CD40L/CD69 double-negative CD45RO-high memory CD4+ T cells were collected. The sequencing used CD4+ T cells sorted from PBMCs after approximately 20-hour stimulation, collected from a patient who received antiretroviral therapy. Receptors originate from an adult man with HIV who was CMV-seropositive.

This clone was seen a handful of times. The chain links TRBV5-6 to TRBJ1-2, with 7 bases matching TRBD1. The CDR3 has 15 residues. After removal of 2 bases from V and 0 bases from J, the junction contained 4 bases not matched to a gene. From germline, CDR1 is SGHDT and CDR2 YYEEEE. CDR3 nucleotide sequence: TGTGCCAGCAGCTTAGGCAGGGGGGCTAACTATGGCTACACCTTC. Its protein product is CASSLGRGANYGYTF.

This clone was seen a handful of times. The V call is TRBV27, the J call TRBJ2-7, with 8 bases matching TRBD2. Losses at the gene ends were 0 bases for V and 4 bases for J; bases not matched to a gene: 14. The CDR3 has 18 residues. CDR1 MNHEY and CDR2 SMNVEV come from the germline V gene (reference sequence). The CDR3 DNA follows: TGTGCCAGCAGTTTATCGCGAACCGGGGGGGCCCGTAGGTACGAGCAGTACTTC. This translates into CASSLSRTGGARRYEQYF.